This T cell receptor beta chain was sequenced in a study of radiation and T cells in renal cell carcinoma. General study results and limits: Compared with controls, irradiated tumors showed greater TCR clonality. Intratumoral heterogeneity was not captured in these roughly 0.96 g regions.

Profiling relied on immunoSEQ multiplex PCR, and the TCRdb table lists in-frame clones only, not all of them. The table shows roughly 14,000 clones, with 62% occurring only once. Germline values: CDR1 SGHNT, CDR2 YYREEE (reference sequence). The CDR3 extends over 15 amino acids. Trimming took off 0 bases at V and 3 bases at J, with 10 bases between the two ends. The sample's treatment: treatment-naive control, cytoreductive nephrectomy. Treatment-naive patients without radiation supplied the control tumors at nephrectomy. Control tumors came from 4 females and 11 males, aged roughly 40 to 82. Comment on this clone: Its antigen remains unknown.

The chain is built from TRBV5-4 and TRBJ1-5; TRBD1 is a possible D gene (5 bases). The sequencing here drew on tumor tissue, taken from a patient whose treatment was nephrectomy without radiotherapy. This receptor was obtained from a man aged 60 to 69 with renal cell carcinoma. The CDR3 bases are TGTGCCAGCAGCTTGGACGGGGGACCCAATCAGCCCCAGCATTTT. This sequence encodes CASSLDGGPNQPQHF. The whole variable domain, remainder taken from reference TRBV5-4 and TRBJ1-5, is ETGVTQSPTHLIKTRGQQVTLRCSSQSGHNTVSWYQQALGQGPQFIFQYYREEENGRGNFPPRFSGLQFPNYSSELNVNALELDDSALYLCASSLDGGPNQPQHFGDGTRLSIL.